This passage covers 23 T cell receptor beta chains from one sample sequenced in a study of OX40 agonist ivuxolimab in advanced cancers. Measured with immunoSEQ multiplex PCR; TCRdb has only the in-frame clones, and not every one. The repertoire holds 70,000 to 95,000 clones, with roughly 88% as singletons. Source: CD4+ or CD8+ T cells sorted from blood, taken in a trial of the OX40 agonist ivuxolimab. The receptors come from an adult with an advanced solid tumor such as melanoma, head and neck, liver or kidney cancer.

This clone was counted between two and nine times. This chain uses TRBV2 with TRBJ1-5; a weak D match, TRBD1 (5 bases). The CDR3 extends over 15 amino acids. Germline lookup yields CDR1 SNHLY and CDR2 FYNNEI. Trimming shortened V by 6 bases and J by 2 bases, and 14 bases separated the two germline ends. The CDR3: CASSPGTGGNQPQHF. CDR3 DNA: TGTGCCAGCAGCCCCGGGACCGGGGGCAATCAGCCCCAGCATTTT.

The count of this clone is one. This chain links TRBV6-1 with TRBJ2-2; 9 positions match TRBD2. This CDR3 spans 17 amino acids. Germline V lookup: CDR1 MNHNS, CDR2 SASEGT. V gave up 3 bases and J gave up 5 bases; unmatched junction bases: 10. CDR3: CASSDGTSWARTGELFF. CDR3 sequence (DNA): TGTGCCAGCAGTGACGGGACTAGCTGGGCCCGAACCGGGGAGCTGTTTTTT.

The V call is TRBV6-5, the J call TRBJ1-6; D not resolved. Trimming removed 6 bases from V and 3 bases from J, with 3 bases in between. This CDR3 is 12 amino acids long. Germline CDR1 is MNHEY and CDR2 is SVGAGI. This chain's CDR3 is CASRFYNSPLHF. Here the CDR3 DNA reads TGTGCCAGCAGGTTCTATAATTCACCCCTCCACTTT.

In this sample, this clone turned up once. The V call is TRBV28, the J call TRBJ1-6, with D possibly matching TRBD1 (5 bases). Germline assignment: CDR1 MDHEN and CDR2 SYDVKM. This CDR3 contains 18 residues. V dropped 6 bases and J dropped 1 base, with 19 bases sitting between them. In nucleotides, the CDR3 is TGTGCCAGCAGCAGGTCCCAGGGCCTGGGGTCCTATAATTCACCCCTCCACTTT. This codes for CASSRSQGLGSYNSPLHF.

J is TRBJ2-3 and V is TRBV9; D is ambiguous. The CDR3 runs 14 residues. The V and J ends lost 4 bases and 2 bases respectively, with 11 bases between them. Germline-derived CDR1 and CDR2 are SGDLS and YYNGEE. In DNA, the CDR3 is TGTGCCAGCAGCCCCCGAGGTAACACAGATACGCAGTATTTT. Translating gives CASSPRGNTDTQYF.

CDR3 residues: CASSATDRRSSGNTIYF. Here the CDR3 DNA reads TGTGCCAGCAGCGCGACGGACAGACGAAGCTCTGGAAACACCATATATTTT. The J gene is TRBJ1-3, the V gene TRBV9; D perhaps matches TRBD1 (6 bases). The germline gives CDR1 SGDLS, CDR2 YYNGEE. V lost 3 bases and J 0 bases, leaving 16 bases between the germline ends. The CDR3 runs 17 residues.

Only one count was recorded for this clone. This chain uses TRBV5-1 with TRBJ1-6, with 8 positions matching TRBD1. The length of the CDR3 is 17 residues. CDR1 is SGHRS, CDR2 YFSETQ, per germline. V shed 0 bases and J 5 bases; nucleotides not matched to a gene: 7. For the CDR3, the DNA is TGCGCCAGCAGCTTGGCTTTATCGACAGGGGATAATTCACCCCTCCACTTT. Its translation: CASSLALSTGDNSPLHF.

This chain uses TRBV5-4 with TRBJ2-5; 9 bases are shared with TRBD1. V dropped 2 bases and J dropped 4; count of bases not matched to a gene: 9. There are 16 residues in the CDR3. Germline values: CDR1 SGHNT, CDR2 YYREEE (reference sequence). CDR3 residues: CASSFPGTGRGETQYF. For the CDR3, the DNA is TGTGCCAGCAGCTTTCCCGGGACAGGGAGGGGAGAGACCCAGTACTTC.

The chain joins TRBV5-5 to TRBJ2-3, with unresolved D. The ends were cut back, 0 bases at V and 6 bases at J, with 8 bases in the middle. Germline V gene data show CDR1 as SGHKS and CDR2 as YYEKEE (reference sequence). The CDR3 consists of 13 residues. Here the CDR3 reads CASSLAISDTQYF. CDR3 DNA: TGTGCCAGCAGCTTGGCCATCAGCGATACGCAGTATTTT.

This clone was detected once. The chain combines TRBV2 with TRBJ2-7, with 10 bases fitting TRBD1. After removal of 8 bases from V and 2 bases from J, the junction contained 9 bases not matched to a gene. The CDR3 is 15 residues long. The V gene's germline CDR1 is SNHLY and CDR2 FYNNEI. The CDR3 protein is CASLAPGQGPYEQYF. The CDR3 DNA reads TGTGCCAGCTTAGCGCCGGGACAGGGGCCCTACGAGCAGTACTTC.

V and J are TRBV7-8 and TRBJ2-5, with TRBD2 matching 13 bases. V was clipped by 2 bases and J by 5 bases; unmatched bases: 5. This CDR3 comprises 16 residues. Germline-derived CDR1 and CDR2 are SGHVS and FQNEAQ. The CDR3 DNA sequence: TGTGCCAGCAGCTTACAACTAGCGGGGGGGCCGGAGACCCAGTACTTC. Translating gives CASSLQLAGGPETQYF. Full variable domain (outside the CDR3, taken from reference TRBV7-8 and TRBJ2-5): GAGVSQSPRYKVAKRGQDVALRCDPISGHVSLFWYQQALGQGPEFLTYFQNEAQLDKSGLPSDRFFAERPEGSVSTLKIQRTQQEDSAVYLCASSLQLAGGPETQYFGPGTRLLVL.

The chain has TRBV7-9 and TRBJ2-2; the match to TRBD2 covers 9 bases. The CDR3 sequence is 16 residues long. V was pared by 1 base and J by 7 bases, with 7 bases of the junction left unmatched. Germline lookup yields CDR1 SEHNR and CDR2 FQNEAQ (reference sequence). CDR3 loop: CASSLGLAGRGGELFF. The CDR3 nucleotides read TGTGCCAGCAGCTTAGGGCTAGCGGGGCGTGGCGGGGAGCTGTTTTTT.

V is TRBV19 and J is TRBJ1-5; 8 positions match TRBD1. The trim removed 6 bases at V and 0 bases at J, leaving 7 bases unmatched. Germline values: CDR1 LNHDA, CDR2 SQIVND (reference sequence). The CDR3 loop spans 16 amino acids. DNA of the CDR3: TGTGCCAGTAGCGATACAGGGGGGGATAGCAATCAGCCCCAGCATTTT. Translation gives CASSDTGGDSNQPQHF.

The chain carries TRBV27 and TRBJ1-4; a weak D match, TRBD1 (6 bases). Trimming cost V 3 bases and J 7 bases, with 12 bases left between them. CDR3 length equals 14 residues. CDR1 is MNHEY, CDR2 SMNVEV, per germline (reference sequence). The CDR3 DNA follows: TGTGCCAGCAGTTTTACCAGGGGTGCTGAAAAACTGTTTTTT. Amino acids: CASSFTRGAEKLFF.

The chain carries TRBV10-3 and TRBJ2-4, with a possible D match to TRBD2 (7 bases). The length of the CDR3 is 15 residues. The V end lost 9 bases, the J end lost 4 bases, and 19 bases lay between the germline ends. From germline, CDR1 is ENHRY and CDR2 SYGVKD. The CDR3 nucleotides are TGTGCCATGCTCCGGGACGGGGGGCCAAAAAACATTCAGTACTTC. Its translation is CAMLRDGGPKNIQYF.

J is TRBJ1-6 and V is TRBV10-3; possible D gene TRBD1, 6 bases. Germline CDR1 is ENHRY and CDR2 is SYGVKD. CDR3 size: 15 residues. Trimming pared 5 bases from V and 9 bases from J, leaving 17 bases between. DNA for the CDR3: TGTGCCATCAGTCGGGGGGGGACACAGAGTTCACCCCTCCACTTT. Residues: CAISRGGTQSSPLHF.

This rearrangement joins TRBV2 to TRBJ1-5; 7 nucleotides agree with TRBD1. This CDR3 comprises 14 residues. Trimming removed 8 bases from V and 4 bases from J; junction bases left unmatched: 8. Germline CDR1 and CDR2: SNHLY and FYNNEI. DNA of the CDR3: TGTGCCAGCGCGATGTCAGGGGGAAATCAGCCCCAGCATTTT. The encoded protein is CASAMSGGNQPQHF.

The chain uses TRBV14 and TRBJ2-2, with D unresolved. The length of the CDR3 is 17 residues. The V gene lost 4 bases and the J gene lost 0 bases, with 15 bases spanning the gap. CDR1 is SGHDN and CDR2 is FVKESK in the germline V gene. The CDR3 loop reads CASSRVPLHTNTGELFF. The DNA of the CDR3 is TGTGCCAGCAGCCGCGTCCCCCTTCATACGAACACCGGGGAGCTGTTTTTT.

The CDR3 bases are TGTGCCAGCAGCGGCGGGGTACAGGGTACCGAGACCCAGTACTTC. It is translated as CASSGGVQGTETQYF. The chain uses TRBV11-1 and TRBJ2-5, with D perhaps given as TRBD1 or TRBD2 (6 bases each). The CDR3 sequence is 15 residues long. The V end was cut by 5 bases, the J end by 5 bases, with 18 bases between. The germline V gene has CDR1 SGHAT and CDR2 FQDESV (reference sequence).

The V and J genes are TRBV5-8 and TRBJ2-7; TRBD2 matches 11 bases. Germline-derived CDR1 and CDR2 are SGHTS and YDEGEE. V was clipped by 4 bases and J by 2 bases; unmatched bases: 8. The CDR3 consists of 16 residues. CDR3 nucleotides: TGTGCCAGCAGCCCCCGGAGTAGCGGGGGGGCCTACGAGCAGTACGTC. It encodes CASSPRSSGGAYEQYV.

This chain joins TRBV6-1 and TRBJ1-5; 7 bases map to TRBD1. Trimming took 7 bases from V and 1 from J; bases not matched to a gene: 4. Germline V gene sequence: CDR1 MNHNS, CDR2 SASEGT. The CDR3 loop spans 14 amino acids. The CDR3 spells CASTRDRSNQPQHF. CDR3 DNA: TGTGCCAGCACCCGGGACAGAAGCAATCAGCCCCAGCATTTT.

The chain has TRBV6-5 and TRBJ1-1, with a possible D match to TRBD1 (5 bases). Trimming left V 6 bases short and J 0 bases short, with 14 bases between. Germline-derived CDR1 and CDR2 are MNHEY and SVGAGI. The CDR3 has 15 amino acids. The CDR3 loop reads CASSLTGGVNTEAFF. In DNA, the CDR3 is TGTGCCAGCAGCCTCACCGGAGGGGTGAACACTGAAGCTTTCTTT.

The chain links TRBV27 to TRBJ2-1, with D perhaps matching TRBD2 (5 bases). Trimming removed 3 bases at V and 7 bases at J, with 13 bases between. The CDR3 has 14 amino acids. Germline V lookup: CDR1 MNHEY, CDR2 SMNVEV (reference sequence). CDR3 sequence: CASSFLLRGNEQFF. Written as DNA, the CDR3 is TGTGCCAGCAGTTTTCTCCTTCGGGGAAATGAGCAGTTCTTC.